These 17 T cell receptor beta chains were sequenced from one sample in a study of blood T cell repertoires in COVID-19. The repertoire was sequenced with immunoSEQ multiplex PCR; TCRdb's copy has only in-frame clones and lacks some. The profile shows about 190,000 clones, 70% to 90% of them singletons. Sample: peripheral blood. The receptors were sampled from a man between 25 and 39 years old with acute or convalescent COVID-19.

The rearrangement links TRBV28 to TRBJ1-5, with 8 bases aligning to TRBD1. Germline V gene sequence: CDR1 MDHEN, CDR2 SYDVKM. V lost 5 bases and J lost 4; bases outside the gene matches: 7. CDR3 length: 15 amino acids. CDR3 bases: TGTGCCAGCAGTCAGGGACAGGCAGGGAATCAGCCCCAGCATTTT. It codes for CASSQGQAGNQPQHF.

The gene calls are TRBV7-9 and TRBJ2-7; the D is unclear. The CDR3 runs to 14 residues. From germline, CDR1 is SEHNR and CDR2 FQNEAQ (reference sequence). V gave up 0 bases and J gave up 3 bases, with 9 bases separating them. DNA for the CDR3: TGTGCCAGCAGCTTAGCGCTATTCGGCTACGAGCAGTACTTC. Translating gives CASSLALFGYEQYF.

This chain connects TRBV6-1 to TRBJ1-1; D uncertain. CDR3 length: 12 residues. The ends were cut back, 2 bases at V and 6 bases at J, with 7 bases in the middle. Germline CDR1 and CDR2: MNHNS and SASEGT. The CDR3 region is CASSERVSEAFF. For the CDR3, the DNA is TGTGCCAGCAGTGAACGGGTATCTGAAGCTTTCTTT.

The V and J genes are TRBV5-1 and TRBJ2-1; weak D call: TRBD2 (6 bases). Germline CDR1 reads SGHRS; CDR2 reads YFSETQ. CDR3 length: 18 residues. V was cut by 7 bases and J by 7 bases, with 30 bases left in between. This chain's CDR3 is CASGNSLAGLTWGNEQFF. The CDR3 DNA reads TGCGCCAGCGGGAATTCGCTCGCGGGGCTCACCTGGGGTAATGAGCAGTTCTTC. Looking up the rest from reference TRBV5-1 and TRBJ2-1 gives the full variable domain: KAGVTQTPRYLIKTRGQQVTLSCSPISGHRSVSWYQQTPGQGLQFLFEYFSETQRNKGNFPGRFSGRQFSNSRSEMNVSTLELGDSALYLCASGNSLAGLTWGNEQFFGPGTRLTVL.

This clone was observed a few times. V usage is TRBV6-5 and J usage is TRBJ2-2; 8 nucleotides align to TRBD2. Germline CDR1 and CDR2: MNHEY and SVGAGI. Trimming removed 2 bases from V and 4 bases from J; junction bases left unmatched: 3. There are 15 residues in the CDR3. The DNA of the CDR3 is TGTGCCAGCAGTTACCTAAGCGGGGGCACCGGGGAGCTGTTTTTT. Its protein product is CASSYLSGGTGELFF.

The V call is TRBV5-1, the J call TRBJ2-7, with D maybe TRBD1 (6 bases). CDR3 length equals 14 residues. V lost 0 bases, J lost 9 bases, and 16 bases lay in between. Germline V gene lookup returns CDR1 SGHRS and CDR2 YFSETQ. This chain's CDR3 is CASSLAGTNVGQYF. The CDR3 DNA reads TGCGCCAGCAGCTTGGCCGGGACAAACGTCGGGCAGTACTTC.

The chain recombines TRBV27 with TRBJ2-4, with D possibly being TRBD1 (6 bases). The CDR3 extends over 17 amino acids. Germline CDR1 is MNHEY and CDR2 is SMNVEV (reference sequence). V was clipped by 4 bases and J by 1 base, with 17 bases between them. The DNA of the CDR3 is TGTGCCAGCAGTTCGAAAGGGCAGGGGATGGCCAAAAACATTCAGTACTTC. It translates to CASSSKGQGMAKNIQYF.

The chain is built from TRBV12-2 and TRBJ2-2; the table's D call TRBD2 went unverified against the DNA. TRBV12-2 represents a pseudogene. CDR3 size: 15 residues. CDR3 bases: TGTGCAAGTCGCTTAGAAGCTTCGTACACCGGGGAGCTGTTTTTT. It specifies CASRLEASYTGELFF.

The rearrangement joins TRBV6-1 to TRBJ1-3; the match to TRBD1 covers 10 bases. This CDR3 is built from 18 residues. V gave up 3 bases and J gave up 0 bases; unmatched junction bases: 8. Germline values: CDR1 MNHNS, CDR2 SASEGT. CDR3 region: CASSDSGQGGVSGNTIYF. For the CDR3, the DNA is TGTGCCAGCAGTGATTCCGGACAGGGGGGTGTCTCTGGAAACACCATATATTTT.

The rearrangement joins TRBV19 to TRBJ2-3, with TRBD2 matching 9 bases. With 5 bases clipped from V and 0 bases from J, the junction kept 3 bases outside the gene matches. From germline, CDR1 is LNHDA and CDR2 SQIVND (reference sequence). The CDR3 consists of 15 residues. The CDR3 here is CASSPRGGSTDTQYF. Written as DNA, the CDR3 is TGTGCCAGTAGTCCGCGGGGGGGGAGCACAGATACGCAGTATTTT.

The V call is TRBV5-1, the J call TRBJ2-1; 11 nucleotides align to TRBD2. Germline CDR1 reads SGHRS; CDR2 reads YFSETQ. The V and J ends lost 3 bases and 5 bases, in that order; junction bases with no gene match: 1. There are 14 residues in the CDR3. The CDR3 DNA reads TGCGCCAGCAGCTCGGGACTAGCGGACAATGAGCAGTTCTTC. Its translation is CASSSGLADNEQFF.

V and J are TRBV25-1 and TRBJ2-3; 10 bases map to TRBD2. CDR1 and CDR2 (germline): MGHDK, SYGVNS. The CDR3 is 15 amino acids. The junction had 10 bases not matched to a gene; V was cut back by 5 bases and J by 8 bases. CDR3 protein: CASSSSGGSGATQYF. CDR3 sequence (DNA): TGTGCCAGCAGTTCTAGCGGGGGATCGGGGGCTACGCAGTATTTT.

This clone was recorded once. This chain uses TRBV28 with TRBJ2-7; D is perhaps TRBD1 (5 bases). V shed 2 bases and J shed 2 bases, with 7 bases lying between them. The germline V gene has CDR1 MDHEN and CDR2 SYDVKM. The CDR3 is made up of 13 amino acids. The CDR3 protein is CASSLLGPYEQYF. For the CDR3, the DNA is TGTGCCAGCAGTTTACTGGGGCCCTACGAGCAGTACTTC.

This clone came up many times. V gene TRBV5-4 combines with J gene TRBJ1-4; 9 bases are shared with TRBD1. The CDR3 spans 16 residues. The germline V gene has CDR1 SGHNT and CDR2 YYREEE (reference sequence). The V segment lost 4 bases and the J segment 0 bases; nucleotides outside the gene matches: 4. The CDR3 nucleotides are TGTGCCAGCAGCGCCCGGACAGGGGCAACTAATGAAAAACTGTTTTTT. Amino acid sequence: CASSARTGATNEKLFF.

The J gene is TRBJ2-3, the V gene TRBV27; 7 nucleotides agree with TRBD2. V lost 7 bases and J lost 4; bases outside the gene matches: 11. This CDR3 is 15 amino acids long. CDR1 and CDR2 from the germline V gene are MNHEY and SMNVEV (reference sequence). The CDR3 loop is CASTKLAAGADTQYF. The CDR3 DNA reads as TGTGCCAGCACCAAGTTGGCTGCGGGGGCAGATACGCAGTATTTT.

This chain joins TRBV2 and TRBJ2-7; 8 bases are shared with TRBD1. The germline gives CDR1 SNHLY, CDR2 FYNNEI. The CDR3 has 13 amino acids. Trimming at V came to 6 bases and at J to 2 bases, leaving 3 bases not matched to a gene. CDR3 sequence (DNA): TGTGCCAGCAGGGGGACAGGAACCTACGAGCAGTACTTC. Translated, it gives CASRGTGTYEQYF. Full variable domain (missing parts from reference TRBV2 and TRBJ2-7): EPEVTQTPSHQVTQMGQEVILRCVPISNHLYFYWYRQILGQKVEFLVSFYNNEISEKSEIFDDQFSVERPDGSNFTLKIRSTKLEDSAMYFCASRGTGTYEQYFGPGTRLTVT.

As regards this clone: Its ends do not fully match the called genes, so a read error is possible. V is TRBV6-5 and J is TRBJ2-7, with 15 bases that match TRBD2. CDR1 and CDR2 (germline): MNHEY, SVGAGI. CDR3 size: 15 residues. CDR3 in DNA: TGTGCCAGCAGTCCACGGACTAGCGGGAGGGCCTCAGAAAACTTC. As protein: CASSPRTSGRASENF.